This TCR beta chain appears in the sequencing data of a study of T cells in Graves' hyperthyroidism and ophthalmopathy. Using RNA transcripts as the source, TCR beta CDR3 regions were amplified. A set of HTBI primers served as the primers for a first-round RT-PCR of the TCR CDR3. TCRdb itself ran the multiplex PCR reads through MiXCR, one entry per CDR3 protein. The table has roughly 530,000 distinct CDR3 sequences, under 20% seen once; the top ten hold approximately 18%. Active moderate-to-severe ophthalmopathy, Clinical Activity Score at least 3, NOSPECS at least 4, under 3 months' duration. Diagnosis relied on clinical symptoms, serum thyroxine and TRAb, thyroid ultrasound and orbital computed tomography. The PBMCs were sourced from fresh peripheral blood (around 10 ml). Losses at the gene ends were 7 bases for V and 3 bases for J; bases not matched to a gene: 14. The length of the CDR3 is 16 residues. Germline CDR1 reads SGHTA; CDR2 reads FQGNSA.

The table lists this clonotype with many counts. The V and J genes are TRBV7-2 and TRBJ2-7; 8 nucleotides match TRBD1. Sequenced sample: blood. This TCR came from a woman aged 18-29 years with Graves' ophthalmopathy. The CDR3 sequence: CASNSLNRGDIYEQYF. The CDR3 DNA reads as TGTGCCAGCAACAGCTTGAACAGGGGGGACATCTACGAGCAGTACTTC.